These T cell receptor beta chains were read from a single sample in a study of neurological immune-mediated disorders. TCRdb reanalysed the 5' RACE reads using MiXCR and keeps one entry per CDR3 protein. The data show about 55,000 distinct CDR3 sequences, with under 30% seen just once and 3.5% to 5.5% held by the top ten. Sequences were obtained from PBMCs. Source of these receptors: a man in his fifties or sixties with HTLV-1-associated myelopathy (HAM/TSP). CDR3s include the opening cysteine and the closing phenylalanine or tryptophan. The order of the fields is V gene, J gene, clone size, D gene, CDR3 protein, CDR3 DNA. The D gene is left open where the match is weak. Not all rows give a size; the values are once, few, many and, for expanded clones, a class.

V: TRBV7-2
J: TRBJ2-1
size: once
D: .
CDR3: CASSLGGFAVNNEQFF
DNA: TGTGCCAGCAGCTTAGGGGGGTTCGCGGTTAACAATGAGCAGTTCTTC

V: TRBV4-1
J: TRBJ1-4
size: many
D: .
CDR3: CASSQLQGEKLFF
DNA: TGCGCCAGCAGCCAGCTTCAGGGTGAAAAACTGTTTTTT

V: TRBV12-3/TRBV12-4
J: TRBJ2-3
size: many
D: .
CDR3: CASSLVTTTDTQYF
DNA: TGTGCCAGCAGTTTAGTAACCACGACAGATACGCAGTATTTT

V: TRBV20-1
J: TRBJ2-7
size: many
D: TRBD2
CDR3: CSAPQASGAHTYEQYF
DNA: TGCAGTGCCCCGCAGGCTAGCGGGGCCCACACCTACGAGCAGTACTTC

V: TRBV19
J: TRBJ1-1
size: .
D: .
CDR3: CASSMGGRVTEAFF
DNA: TGTGCCAGTAGTATGGGGGGCCGGGTCACTGAAGCTTTCTTT

V: TRBV5-1
J: TRBJ2-7
size: many
D: TRBD2
CDR3: CASSLAASGIPYEQYF
DNA: TGCGCCAGCAGCTTGGCCGCTAGCGGGATCCCCTACGAGCAGTACTTC

V: TRBV29-1
J: TRBJ2-7
size: many
D: .
CDR3: CSAADPQFASKSPYEQYF
DNA: TGCAGCGCCGCCGACCCCCAGTTCGCATCCAAATCCCCCTACGAGCAGTACTTC

V: TRBV20-1
J: TRBJ2-1
size: .
D: TRBD2
CDR3: CSAVAGGPNEQFF
DNA: TGCAGTGCTGTAGCGGGAGGGCCGAATGAGCAGTTCTTC

V: TRBV6-6
J: TRBJ2-2
size: many
D: .
CDR3: CASGRPVGGGELFF
DNA: TGTGCCAGTGGCCGACCGGTCGGGGGCGGGGAGCTGTTTTTT

V: TRBV24-1
J: TRBJ2-1
size: many
D: TRBD2
CDR3: CATSDPSSGTTSRPNNEQFF
DNA: TGTGCCACCAGTGACCCCTCTAGCGGCACAACCTCGCGCCCAAACAATGAGCAGTTCTTC

V: TRBV12-3/TRBV12-4
J: TRBJ2-7
size: .
D: TRBD2
CDR3: CASSLRTSGAVEQYF
DNA: TGTGCCAGCAGTTTACGGACTAGCGGAGCCGTTGAGCAGTACTTC

V: TRBV5-6
J: TRBJ1-1
size: .
D: .
CDR3: CASISPDLNTEAFF
DNA: TGTGCCAGCATCTCGCCGGACCTGAACACTGAAGCTTTCTTT

V: TRBV29-1
J: TRBJ2-2
size: .
D: .
CDR3: CSVVGLTNTGELFF
DNA: TGCAGCGTTGTAGGACTGACGAACACCGGGGAGCTGTTTTTT

V: TRBV7-2
J: TRBJ2-1
size: many
D: TRBD2
CDR3: CASSLRQSPTSGRHEQFF
DNA: TGTGCCAGCAGCCTAAGACAGAGCCCAACTAGCGGGAGGCATGAGCAGTTCTTC

V: TRBV6-5
J: TRBJ1-1
size: .
D: .
CDR3: CASSYTGDTEAFF
DNA: TGTGCCAGCAGTTACACAGGAGACACTGAAGCTTTCTTT

V: TRBV20-1
J: TRBJ2-1
size: many
D: .
CDR3: CSARTTTKSNNEQFF
DNA: TGCAGTGCTAGAACTACCACTAAATCCAACAATGAGCAGTTCTTC

V: TRBV6-5
J: TRBJ1-1
size: .
D: .
CDR3: CASSYSDSRGEAFF
DNA: TGTGCCAGCAGTTACTCCGACAGCCGGGGTGAAGCTTTCTTT

V: TRBV20-1
J: TRBJ2-7
size: .
D: .
CDR3: CSASRGYEQYF
DNA: TGCAGTGCTAGCAGGGGCTACGAGCAGTACTTC

V: TRBV5-1
J: TRBJ2-5
size: .
D: .
CDR3: CASREVETQYF
DNA: TGCGCCAGTAGGGAGGTAGAGACCCAGTACTTC

V: TRBV18
J: TRBJ2-6
size: .
D: .
CDR3: CASSPVGLGGANVLTF
DNA: TGTGCCAGCTCACCGGTGGGGCTGGGAGGGGCCAACGTCCTGACTTTC

V: TRBV5-1
J: TRBJ1-3
size: many
D: .
CDR3: CASSLEGSYSGNTIYF
DNA: TGCGCCAGCAGCTTGGAGGGCAGTTACTCTGGAAACACCATATATTTT

V: TRBV6-1
J: TRBJ1-6
size: many
D: .
CDR3: CASSEGLRGNSPLHF
DNA: TGTGCCAGCAGTGAAGGTCTCAGGGGTAATTCACCCCTCCACTTT

V: TRBV29-1
J: TRBJ2-1
size: .
D: TRBD2
CDR3: CRVGGGEKFF
DNA: TGCAGAGTTGGTGGGGGGGAGAAGTTCTTC

V: TRBV5-1
J: TRBJ2-2
size: .
D: TRBD2
CDR3: CASRIGRDTGELFF
DNA: TGCGCCAGCAGGATCGGGAGGGACACCGGGGAGCTGTTTTTT

V: TRBV7-2
J: TRBJ2-3
size: many
D: .
CDR3: CASSASLPWRTDTQYF
DNA: TGTGCCAGCAGCGCTAGCCTACCTTGGCGCACAGATACGCAGTATTTT

V: TRBV5-6
J: TRBJ1-1
size: many
D: .
CDR3: CASSLGHSRWNTEAFF
DNA: TGTGCCAGCAGCTTGGGCCACTCGAGGTGGAACACTGAAGCTTTCTTT

V: TRBV5-1
J: TRBJ2-7
size: .
D: TRBD1
CDR3: CASSSGTGVHEQYF
DNA: TGCGCCAGCAGCTCCGGGACAGGGGTCCACGAGCAGTACTTC

V: TRBV20-1
J: TRBJ2-5
size: many
D: .
CDR3: CSARDQRGAQETQYF
DNA: TGCAGTGCTAGAGATCAAAGGGGCGCACAAGAGACCCAGTACTTC

V: TRBV20-1
J: TRBJ2-1
size: many
D: .
CDR3: CSARDLQGYNEQFF
DNA: TGCAGTGCTAGAGACCTACAGGGTTACAATGAGCAGTTCTTC

V: TRBV12-3/TRBV12-4
J: TRBJ2-2
size: many
D: .
CDR3: CASSPLRGELFF
DNA: TGTGCCAGCAGTCCGTTGCGGGGGGAGCTGTTTTTT

V: TRBV29-1
J: TRBJ1-1
size: .
D: .
CDR3: CSLNSLNTEAFF
DNA: TGCAGCTTGAACAGTTTGAACACTGAAGCTTTCTTT

V: TRBV5-1
J: TRBJ2-7
size: many
D: .
CDR3: CASSLEASRYEQYF
DNA: TGCGCCAGCAGCTTGGAGGCCTCGCGGTACGAGCAGTACTTC

V: TRBV3-1
J: TRBJ1-1
size: many
D: TRBD1
CDR3: CASGGQTNTEAFF
DNA: TGTGCCAGCGGGGGACAGACGAACACTGAAGCTTTCTTT

V: TRBV7-8
J: TRBJ1-5
size: many
D: .
CDR3: CASSLMQGGQPQHF
DNA: TGTGCCAGCAGCTTAATGCAGGGCGGGCAGCCCCAGCATTTT

V: TRBV7-9
J: TRBJ2-2
size: .
D: TRBD2
CDR3: CASRNGLAGDITGELFF
DNA: TGTGCCAGCAGGAACGGACTAGCGGGAGATATCACCGGGGAGCTGTTTTTT

V: TRBV6-5
J: TRBJ2-3
size: many
D: TRBD1
CDR3: CASTKDRATDTQYF
DNA: TGTGCCAGCACCAAGGACAGGGCCACAGATACGCAGTATTTT

V: TRBV5-1
J: TRBJ1-1
size: many
D: .
CDR3: CASSLSGEAFF
DNA: TGCGCCAGCAGCTTGTCAGGGGAAGCTTTCTTT

V: TRBV15
J: TRBJ2-1
size: many
D: .
CDR3: CATSRAGGVAASSYNEQFF
DNA: TGTGCCACCAGCAGAGCCGGCGGGGTCGCAGCAAGCTCCTACAATGAGCAGTTCTTC

V: TRBV10-2
J: TRBJ1-1
size: .
D: TRBD1
CDR3: CASLTGQTLNTEAFF
DNA: TGCGCCAGCTTGACGGGACAGACTTTGAACACTGAAGCTTTCTTT

V: TRBV20-1
J: TRBJ2-3
size: many
D: TRBD2
CDR3: CSPSSLGGGHDTQYF
DNA: TGCAGTCCCTCATCACTCGGGGGAGGGCACGATACGCAGTATTTT

V: TRBV5-1
J: TRBJ1-1
size: many
D: .
CDR3: CASSLNSLNTEAFF
DNA: TGCGCCAGCAGCTTGAACAGTTTGAACACTGAAGCTTTCTTT